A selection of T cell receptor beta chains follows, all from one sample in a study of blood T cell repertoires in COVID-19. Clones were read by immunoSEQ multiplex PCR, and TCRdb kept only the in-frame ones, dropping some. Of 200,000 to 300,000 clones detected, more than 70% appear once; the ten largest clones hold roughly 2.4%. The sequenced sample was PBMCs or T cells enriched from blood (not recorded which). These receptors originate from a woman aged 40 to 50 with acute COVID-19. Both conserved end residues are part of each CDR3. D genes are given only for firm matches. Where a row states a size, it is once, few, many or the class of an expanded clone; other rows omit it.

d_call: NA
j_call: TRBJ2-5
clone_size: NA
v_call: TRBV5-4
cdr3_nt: TGTGCCAGCAGCGCAGCAGGGGAGGAGACCCAGTACTTC
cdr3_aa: CASSAAGEETQYF

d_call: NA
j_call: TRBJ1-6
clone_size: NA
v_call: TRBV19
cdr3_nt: TGTGCCAGTAGCCTACTAGGGACACTAGGGGATAATTCACCCCTCCACTTT
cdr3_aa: CASSLLGTLGDNSPLHF

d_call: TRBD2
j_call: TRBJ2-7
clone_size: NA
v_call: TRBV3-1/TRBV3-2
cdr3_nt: TGTGCCAGCAGCCAAGGGGGGACTAGCTACGAGCAGTACTTC
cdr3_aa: CASSQGGTSYEQYF

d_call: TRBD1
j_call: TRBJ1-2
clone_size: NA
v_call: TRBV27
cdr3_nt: TGTGCCAGCAGTCTGACAGGGAACTATGGCTACACCTTC
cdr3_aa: CASSLTGNYGYTF

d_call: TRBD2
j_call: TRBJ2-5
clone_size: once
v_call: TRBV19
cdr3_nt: TGTGCCAGTAACCCACAGACTAGCGGGCGTGCCTCCCAAGAGACCCAGTACTTC
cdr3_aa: CASNPQTSGRASQETQYF

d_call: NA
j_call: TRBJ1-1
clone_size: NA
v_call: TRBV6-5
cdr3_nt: TGTGCCAGCAGTTACTCGAGGGCCTGGAACACTGAAGCTTTCTTT
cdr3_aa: CASSYSRAWNTEAFF

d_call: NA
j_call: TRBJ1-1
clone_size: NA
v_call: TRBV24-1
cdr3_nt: TGTGCCACCAGTGATCTAAACACTGAAGCTTTCTTT
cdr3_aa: CATSDLNTEAFF

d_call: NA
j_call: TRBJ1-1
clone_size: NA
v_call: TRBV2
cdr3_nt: TGTGCCAGCAGTGAAGCGCTTCTTCCTCCGGGGAACACTGAAGCTTTCTTT
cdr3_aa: CASSEALLPPGNTEAFF

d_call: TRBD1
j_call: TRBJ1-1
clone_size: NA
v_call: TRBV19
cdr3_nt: TGTGCCAGTACTCAGGGGGCGAACACTGAAGCTTTCTTT
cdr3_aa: CASTQGANTEAFF

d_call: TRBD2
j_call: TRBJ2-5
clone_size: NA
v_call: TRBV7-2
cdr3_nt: TGTGCCAGCAGCTTGGCCGGGACTAAGGTGGCTCTAGGGGAGACCCAGTACTTC
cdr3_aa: CASSLAGTKVALGETQYF

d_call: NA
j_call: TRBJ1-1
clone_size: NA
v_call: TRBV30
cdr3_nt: TGTGCCTGGAGGAAAACTCCTCCCGGGGTCCCGGTGAACACTGAAGCTTTCTTT
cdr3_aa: CAWRKTPPGVPVNTEAFF

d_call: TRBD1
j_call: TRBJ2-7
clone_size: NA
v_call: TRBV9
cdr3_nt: TGTGCCAGCAGCGTAGGTGTCAGGGGGCTTTTTGAGCAGTACTTC
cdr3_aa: CASSVGVRGLFEQYF

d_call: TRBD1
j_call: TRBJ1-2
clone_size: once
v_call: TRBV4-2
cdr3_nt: TGTGCCAGCAGCCAGGCGGGACAGGGGGAAAGAAGCTACACCTTC
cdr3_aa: CASSQAGQGERSYTF

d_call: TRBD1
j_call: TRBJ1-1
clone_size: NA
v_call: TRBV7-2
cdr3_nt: TGTGCCAGCAGCATTAGAGCCGGGACAGGGATAGAGGAAGCTTTCTTT
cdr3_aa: CASSIRAGTGIEEAFF

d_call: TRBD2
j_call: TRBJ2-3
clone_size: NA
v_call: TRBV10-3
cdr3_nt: TGTGCCATCAGTGAGTCAAGAACTAGCGGGGGGGCAACAGATACGCAGTATTTT
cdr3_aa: CAISESRTSGGATDTQYF

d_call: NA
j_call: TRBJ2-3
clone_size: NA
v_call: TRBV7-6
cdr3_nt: TGTGCCAGCAGCTCCTATACTAGCCCCACAGATACGCAGTATTTT
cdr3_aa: CASSSYTSPTDTQYF

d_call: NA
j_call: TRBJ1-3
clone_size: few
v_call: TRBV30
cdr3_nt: TGTGCCTGGAGGCGGGTTTCTGGAAACACCATATATTTT
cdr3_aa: CAWRRVSGNTIYF

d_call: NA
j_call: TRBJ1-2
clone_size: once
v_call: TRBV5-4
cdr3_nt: TGTGCCAGCAGCGAAGACAGGACCGCTGGCTACACCTTC
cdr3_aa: CASSEDRTAGYTF

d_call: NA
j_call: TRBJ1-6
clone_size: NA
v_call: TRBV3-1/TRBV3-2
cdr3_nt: TGTGCCAGCAGCCAAGAAGGCCCCGGGGTACCCCTCCACTTT
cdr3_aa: CASSQEGPGVPLHF

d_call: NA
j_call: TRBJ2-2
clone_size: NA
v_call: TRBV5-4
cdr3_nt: TGTGCCAGCAGCTTCGGCAGGGTGAACACCGGGGAGCTGTTTTTT
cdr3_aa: CASSFGRVNTGELFF

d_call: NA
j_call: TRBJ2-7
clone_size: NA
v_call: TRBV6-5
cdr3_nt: TGTGCCAGCAGTTACCCAAGCGGGTGGCCCTACGAGCAGTACTTC
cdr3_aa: CASSYPSGWPYEQYF

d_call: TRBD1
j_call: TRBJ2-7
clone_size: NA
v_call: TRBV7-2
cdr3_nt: TGTGCCAGCAGATCGACAGGGTCGGGGCTCGAGCAGTACTTC
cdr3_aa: CASRSTGSGLEQYF

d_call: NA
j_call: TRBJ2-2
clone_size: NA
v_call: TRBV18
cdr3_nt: TGTGCCAGCTCACCTCTCGGGGGACCCGGGGAGCTGTTTTTT
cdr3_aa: CASSPLGGPGELFF

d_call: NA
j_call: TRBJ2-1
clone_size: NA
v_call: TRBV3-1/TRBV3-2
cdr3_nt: TGTGCCAGCAGCCAAGATCAGAAGCGGGTATACAATGAGCAGTTCTTC
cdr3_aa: CASSQDQKRVYNEQFF

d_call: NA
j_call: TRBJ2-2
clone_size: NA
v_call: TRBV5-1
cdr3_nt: TGCGCCAGCAGCTTGGGGGTCGGGAGTGGTAACACCGGGGAGCTGTTTTTT
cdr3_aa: CASSLGVGSGNTGELFF

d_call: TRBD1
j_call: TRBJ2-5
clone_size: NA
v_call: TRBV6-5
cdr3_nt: TGTGCCAGCAGTTACGCCCAGACAGGGGGCGCAGAGACCCAGTACTTC
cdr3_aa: CASSYAQTGGAETQYF

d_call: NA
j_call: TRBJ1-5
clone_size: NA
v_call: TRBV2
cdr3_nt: TGTGCCAGCAGTCGCCCCAGACAGAATCAGCCCCAGCATTTT
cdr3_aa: CASSRPRQNQPQHF

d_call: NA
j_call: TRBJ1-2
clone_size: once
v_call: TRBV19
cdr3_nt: TGTGCCAGTAGTGCGCCATTTCCTGGCTACACCTTC
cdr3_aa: CASSAPFPGYTF

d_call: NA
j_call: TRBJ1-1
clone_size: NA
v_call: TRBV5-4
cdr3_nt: TGTGCCAGCAGCCATACAAACAGGGCTGGAGCTTTCTTT
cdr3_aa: CASSHTNRAGAFF

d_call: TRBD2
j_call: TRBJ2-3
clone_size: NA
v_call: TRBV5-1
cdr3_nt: TGCGCCAGCATAGCGGGGGGGCTTGCAGATACGCAGTATTTT
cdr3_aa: CASIAGGLADTQYF

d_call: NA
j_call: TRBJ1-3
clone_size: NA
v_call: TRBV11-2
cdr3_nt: TGTGCCAGCAGCTTAGGTTGGGGTGGACAAGCCTCTGGAAACACCATATATTTT
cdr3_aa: CASSLGWGGQASGNTIYF

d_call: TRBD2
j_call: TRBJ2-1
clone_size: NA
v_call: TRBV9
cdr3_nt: TGTGCCAGCAGCGTAGGACTAGCGGGCAACAATGAGCAGTTCTTC
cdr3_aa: CASSVGLAGNNEQFF

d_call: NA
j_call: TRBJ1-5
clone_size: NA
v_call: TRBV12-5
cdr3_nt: TGTGCTAGTGGTTTGGTACTGAATGGCGCCAGGGGTTACAATCAGCCCCAGCATTTT
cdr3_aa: CASGLVLNGARGYNQPQHF

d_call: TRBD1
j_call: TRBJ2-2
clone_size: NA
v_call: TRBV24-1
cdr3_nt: TGTGCCACCAGTGACTACTGGGACAGGCAAAACACCGGGGAGCTGTTTTTT
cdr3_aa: CATSDYWDRQNTGELFF

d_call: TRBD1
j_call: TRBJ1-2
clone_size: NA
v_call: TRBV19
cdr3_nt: TGTGCCAGTAGTATAGCCGGACAGGGGGCGAGCTACACCTTC
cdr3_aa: CASSIAGQGASYTF

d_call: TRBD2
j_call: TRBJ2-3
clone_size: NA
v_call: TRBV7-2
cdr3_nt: TGTGCCAGCAGCCCGGGACTACTCACAGATACGCAGTATTTT
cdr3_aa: CASSPGLLTDTQYF

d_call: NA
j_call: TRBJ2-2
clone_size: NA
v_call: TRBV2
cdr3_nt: TGTGCCAGCAGTGAGATCTGGGGGGCGAACACCGGGGAGCTGTTTTTT
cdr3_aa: CASSEIWGANTGELFF

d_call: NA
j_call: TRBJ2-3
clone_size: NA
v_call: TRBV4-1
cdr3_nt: TGCGCCAGCAGCCCCCCCGGGGCGGGAACAGATACGCAGTATTTT
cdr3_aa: CASSPPGAGTDTQYF

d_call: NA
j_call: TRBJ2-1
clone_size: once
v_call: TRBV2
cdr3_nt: TGTGCCAGCAGTGAATGGGCTGTCTCCTACAATGAGCAGTTCTTC
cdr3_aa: CASSEWAVSYNEQFF

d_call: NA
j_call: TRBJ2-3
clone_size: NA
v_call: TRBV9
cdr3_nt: TGTGCCAGCAGCGCTAGCGCGGATACGCAGTATTTT
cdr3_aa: CASSASADTQYF

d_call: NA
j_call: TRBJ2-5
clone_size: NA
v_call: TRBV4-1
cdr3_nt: TGCGCCAGCAGCCAAGTGGAGGCCACGGAGACCCAGTACTTC
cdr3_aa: CASSQVEATETQYF

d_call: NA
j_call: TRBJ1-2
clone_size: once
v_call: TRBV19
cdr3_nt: TGTGCCAGTAGTATAGCGCGACAGGAAGGCCATGGCTACACCTTC
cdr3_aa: CASSIARQEGHGYTF

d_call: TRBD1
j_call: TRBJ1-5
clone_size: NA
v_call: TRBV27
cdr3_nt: TGTGCCAGCAGTCTAGGGACAGGGAGAAATCAGCCCCAGCATTTT
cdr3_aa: CASSLGTGRNQPQHF

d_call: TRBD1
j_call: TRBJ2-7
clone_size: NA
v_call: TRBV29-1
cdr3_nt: TGCAGCGTGGGGGAGTGGGCAGGGGGCTACGAGCAGTACTTC
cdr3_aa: CSVGEWAGGYEQYF

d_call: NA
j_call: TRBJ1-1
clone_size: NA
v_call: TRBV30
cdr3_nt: TGTGCCCGGTGGGGCCGGGAGAGCACTGAAGCTTTCTTT
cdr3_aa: CARWGRESTEAFF

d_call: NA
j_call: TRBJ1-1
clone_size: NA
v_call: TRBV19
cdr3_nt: TGTGCCAGTATCCCGGGCGGGAACTTCATGAACACTGAAGCTTTCTTT
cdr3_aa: CASIPGGNFMNTEAFF

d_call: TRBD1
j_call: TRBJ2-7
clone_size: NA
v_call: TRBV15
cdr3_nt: TGTGCCACCAGCAGAGACGGTACCGGGACAGTTTACGAGCAGTACTTC
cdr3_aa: CATSRDGTGTVYEQYF

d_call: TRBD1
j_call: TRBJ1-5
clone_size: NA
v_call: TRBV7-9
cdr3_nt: TGTGCCAGCAGCTTAGTTGGGACAGGGGTAGGCAATCAGCCCCAGCATTTT
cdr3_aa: CASSLVGTGVGNQPQHF

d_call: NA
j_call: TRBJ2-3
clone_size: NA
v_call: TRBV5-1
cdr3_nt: TGCGCCAGCAGCCGAGGCGCGGGTACGCAGTATTTT
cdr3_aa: CASSRGAGTQYF

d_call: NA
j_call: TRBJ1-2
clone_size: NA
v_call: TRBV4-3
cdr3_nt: TGCGCCAGCAGCCAAGATCGGGGGGGGTCCAACGCGTATGGCTACACCTTC
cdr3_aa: CASSQDRGGSNAYGYTF

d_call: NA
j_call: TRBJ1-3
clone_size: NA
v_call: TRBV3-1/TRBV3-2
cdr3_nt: TGTGCCAGCAGCCTTGGATCTCACGACAGTTTCTCTGGAAACACCATATATTTT
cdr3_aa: CASSLGSHDSFSGNTIYF

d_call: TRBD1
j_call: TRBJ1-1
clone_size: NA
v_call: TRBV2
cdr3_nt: TGTGCCAGCAGGGGACAGTTTAACACTGAAGCTTTCTTT
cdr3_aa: CASRGQFNTEAFF

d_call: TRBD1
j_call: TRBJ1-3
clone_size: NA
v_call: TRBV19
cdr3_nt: TGTGCCAGTCAGAACAGGGGAGAACCTGGAAACACCATATATTTT
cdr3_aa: CASQNRGEPGNTIYF

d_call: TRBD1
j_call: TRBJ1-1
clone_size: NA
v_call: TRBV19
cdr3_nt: TGTGCCAGTAGTTCGGACAGGGCCGGAGAAGCTTTCTTT
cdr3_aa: CASSSDRAGEAFF

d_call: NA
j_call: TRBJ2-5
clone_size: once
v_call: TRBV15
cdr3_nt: TGTGCCACCAGCAGAGAGGGCGCGACCCAGTACTTC
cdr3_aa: CATSREGATQYF

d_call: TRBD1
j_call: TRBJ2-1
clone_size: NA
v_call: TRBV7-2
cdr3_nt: TGTGCCAGCAGCTTAGCCAGGGGGTCCTACAATGAGCAGTTCTTC
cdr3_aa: CASSLARGSYNEQFF

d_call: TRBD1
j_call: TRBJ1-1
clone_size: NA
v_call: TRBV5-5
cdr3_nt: TGTGCCAGCAGCCACGCCCCTCCGACAGGGTTAGTCGAAGCTGAAGCTTTCTTT
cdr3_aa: CASSHAPPTGLVEAEAFF

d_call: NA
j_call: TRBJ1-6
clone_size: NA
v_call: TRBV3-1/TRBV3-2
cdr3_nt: TGTGCCAGCCAACGAGGCGGTCTCGACCATTCACCCCTCCACTTT
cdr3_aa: CASQRGGLDHSPLHF

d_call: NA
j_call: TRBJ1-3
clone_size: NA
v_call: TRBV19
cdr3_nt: TGTGCCAGTAGTATCACCCCCCGAGACTCTGGAAACACCATATATTTT
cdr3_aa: CASSITPRDSGNTIYF

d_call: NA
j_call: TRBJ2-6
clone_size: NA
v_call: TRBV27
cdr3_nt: TGTGCCAGCAGTTTAAGGACTTTTTCTGGGGCCAACGTCCTGACTTTC
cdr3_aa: CASSLRTFSGANVLTF